This T cell receptor beta chain is from a study of identical twins. As for this clonotype: Its antigen is not identified.

TCRdb called the 5' RACE reads again in MiXCR, with one record for every CDR3 protein. The table shows 450,000 or so distinct CDR3 sequences, with roughly 24% occurring only once. Study observations and caveats: Not following the same donors, the study drew its conclusions from cross-sectional statistical analysis.

These data also formed part of another study, on T cells expressing NK-cell markers.

The TCR sequence derives from a woman aged 18-30 years in good health. Sequencing was carried out using CD4+ T cells sorted from blood.

The CDR3 reads CASTKQGGPSGATYNEQFF. The DNA of the CDR3 is TGTGCCAGCACCAAGCAGGGCGGGCCCAGCGGCGCGACCTACAATGAGCAGTTCTTC. The V gene is TRBV3-1, the J gene TRBJ2-1, with D tentatively TRBD1 or TRBD2 (5 bases each). This CDR3 has 19 residues. Germline assignment: CDR1 LGHDT and CDR2 YNNKEL (reference sequence). V was shortened by 7 bases and J by 2 bases, with 27 bases between the two germline ends.